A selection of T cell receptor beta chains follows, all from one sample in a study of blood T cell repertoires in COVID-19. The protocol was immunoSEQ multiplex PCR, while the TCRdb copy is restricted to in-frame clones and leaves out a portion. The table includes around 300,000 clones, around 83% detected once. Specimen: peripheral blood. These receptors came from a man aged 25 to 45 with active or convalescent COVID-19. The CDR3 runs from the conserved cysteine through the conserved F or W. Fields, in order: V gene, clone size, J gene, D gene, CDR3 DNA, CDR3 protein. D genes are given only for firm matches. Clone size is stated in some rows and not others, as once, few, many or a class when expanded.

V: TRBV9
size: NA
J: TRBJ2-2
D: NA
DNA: TGTGCCAGCAGCGTAGGGGTTAGCGACAACACCGGGGAGCTGTTTTTT
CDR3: CASSVGVSDNTGELFF

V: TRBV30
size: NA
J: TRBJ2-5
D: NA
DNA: TGTGCCTGGAGTTGGGGGCAGCAAGAGACCCAGTACTTC
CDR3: CAWSWGQQETQYF

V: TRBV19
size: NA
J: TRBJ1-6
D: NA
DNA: TGTGCCAGTAGTCCCGAACGTCGGGTTCCCAATTCACCCCTCCACTTT
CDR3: CASSPERRVPNSPLHF

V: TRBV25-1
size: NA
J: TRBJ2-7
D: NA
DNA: TGTGCCAGCAGTTCAGAGGGAGTCGGAGAGCAGTACTTC
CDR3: CASSSEGVGEQYF

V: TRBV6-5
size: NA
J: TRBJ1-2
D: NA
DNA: TGTGCCAGCAGTTCGGACAGATTTAACTATGGCTACACCTTC
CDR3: CASSSDRFNYGYTF

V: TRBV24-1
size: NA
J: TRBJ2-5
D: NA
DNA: TGTGCCACCAGTGACCCAACTAAGGCGGAGGGCCAAGAGACCCAGTACTTC
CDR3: CATSDPTKAEGQETQYF

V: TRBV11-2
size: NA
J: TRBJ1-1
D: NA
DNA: TGTGCCAGCAGCATTATCCCTGCCGGCAGGGAGGCCACTGAAGCTTTCTTT
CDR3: CASSIIPAGREATEAFF

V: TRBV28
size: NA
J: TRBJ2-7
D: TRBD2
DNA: TGTGCCAGCAGTTTAGGGACTAGGGGTACCTCCTACGAGCAGTACTTC
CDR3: CASSLGTRGTSYEQYF

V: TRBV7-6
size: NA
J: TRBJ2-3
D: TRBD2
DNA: TGTGCCAGCAGCCCCCCCAGACTAGCGGGGGGAGATACGCAGTATTTT
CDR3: CASSPPRLAGGDTQYF

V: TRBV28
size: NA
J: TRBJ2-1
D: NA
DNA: TGTGCCAGCAGTTCCCCCCCGGGACAAGAGCAGTTCTTC
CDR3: CASSSPPGQEQFF

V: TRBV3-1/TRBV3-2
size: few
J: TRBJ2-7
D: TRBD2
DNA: TGTGCCAGCAGCCATGGGGCAGCTAGCGGGAAAACCTACGAGCAGTACTTC
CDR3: CASSHGAASGKTYEQYF

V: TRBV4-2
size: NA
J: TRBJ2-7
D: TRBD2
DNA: TGTGCCAGCAGCCAAGAGCCCCTCCCGCGGACTAGCCTCTCCTACGAGCAGTACTTC
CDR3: CASSQEPLPRTSLSYEQYF

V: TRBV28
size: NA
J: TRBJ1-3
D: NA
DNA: TGTGCCAGCAGTTTACAGCGCAGATTGTCTGGAAACACCATATATTTT
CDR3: CASSLQRRLSGNTIYF

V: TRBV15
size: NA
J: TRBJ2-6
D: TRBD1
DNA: TGTGCCACCAGCAGAGGGCCAGGGGGACGTGGGGCCAACGTCCTGACTTTC
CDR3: CATSRGPGGRGANVLTF

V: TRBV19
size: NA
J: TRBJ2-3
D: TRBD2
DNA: TGTGCCAGTAGCCCCCGGGGGGGAGCTAGCACAGATACGCAGTATTTT
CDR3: CASSPRGGASTDTQYF

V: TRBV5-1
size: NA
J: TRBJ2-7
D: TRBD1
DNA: TGCGCCAGCAGCCCGGACAGGGCCTACGAGCAGTACTTC
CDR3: CASSPDRAYEQYF

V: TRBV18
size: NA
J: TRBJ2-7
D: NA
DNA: TGTGCCAGCTCTTTCCGACGGAGCTCCTACGAGCAGTACTTC
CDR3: CASSFRRSSYEQYF

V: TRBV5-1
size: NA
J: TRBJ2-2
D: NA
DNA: TGCGCCAGCAGCTTGGCCTGGCTTCAGAACGGGGAGCTGTTTTTT
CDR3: CASSLAWLQNGELFF

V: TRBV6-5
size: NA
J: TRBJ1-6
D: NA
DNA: TGTGCCACCAGAAGAGGGAAGAATTCACCCCTCCACTTT
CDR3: CATRRGKNSPLHF

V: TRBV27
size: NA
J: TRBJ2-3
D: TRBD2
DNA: TGTGCCAGCAGATCCAGCGGGGGGGGCGCAGATACGCAGTATTTT
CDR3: CASRSSGGGADTQYF

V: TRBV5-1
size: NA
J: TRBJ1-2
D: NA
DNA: TGCGCCAGCAGCTTGGATGGAGGGGAGGCCTATGGCTACACCTTC
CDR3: CASSLDGGEAYGYTF

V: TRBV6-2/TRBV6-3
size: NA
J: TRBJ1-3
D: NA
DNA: TGTGCCAGCAGTTCCTCCAGGGTACCTGGAAACACCATATATTTT
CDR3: CASSSSRVPGNTIYF

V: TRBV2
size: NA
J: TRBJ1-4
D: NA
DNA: TGTGCCAGCAGTGAACAGGGAAAACTGTTTTTT
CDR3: CASSEQGKLFF

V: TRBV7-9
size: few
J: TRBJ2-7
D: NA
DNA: TGTGCCAGCAGCTTCGAGTCCTCCTCCTACGAGCAGTACTTC
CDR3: CASSFESSSYEQYF

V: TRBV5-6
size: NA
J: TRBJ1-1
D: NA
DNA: TGTGCCAGCAGCCGTGACATGCTCGAAGCTTTCTTT
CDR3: CASSRDMLEAFF

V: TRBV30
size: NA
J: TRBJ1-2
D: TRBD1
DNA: TGTGCCTGGAGTTACGGGACAGGTGACGGCTACACCTTC
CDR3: CAWSYGTGDGYTF

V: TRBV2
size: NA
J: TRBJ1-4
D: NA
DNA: TGTGCCAGCAGTGACAGGGCAGATAATGAAAAACTGTTTTTT
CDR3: CASSDRADNEKLFF

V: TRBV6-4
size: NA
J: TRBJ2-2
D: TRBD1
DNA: TGTGCCAGCAGTGACTCGATATCCAGGGGGCTCTATACCGGGGAGCTGTTTTTT
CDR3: CASSDSISRGLYTGELFF

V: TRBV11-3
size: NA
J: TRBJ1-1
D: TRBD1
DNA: TGTGCCAGCAGCTGGCCGGGACAGGGAATGAACACTGAAGCTTTCTTT
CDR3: CASSWPGQGMNTEAFF

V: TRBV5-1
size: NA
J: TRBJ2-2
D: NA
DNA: TGCGCAAGCAGGTTGACTCAAACGAACACCGGGGAGCTGTTTTTT
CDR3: CASRLTQTNTGELFF

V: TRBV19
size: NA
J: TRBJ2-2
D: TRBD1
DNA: TGTGCCAGTAGTATCAGACAGGGGACCGGGGAGCTGTTTTTT
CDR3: CASSIRQGTGELFF

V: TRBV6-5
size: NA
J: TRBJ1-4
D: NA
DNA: TGTGCCAGCAGTTACTCCCAGGGAGGTGAAAAACTGTTTTTT
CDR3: CASSYSQGGEKLFF

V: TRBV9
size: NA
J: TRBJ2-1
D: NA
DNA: TGTGCCAGCAGCGTTTCCGGGAGTGTCAGTGAGCAGTTCTTC
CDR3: CASSVSGSVSEQFF

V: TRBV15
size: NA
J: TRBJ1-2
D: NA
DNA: TGTGCCACCAGCAGAGGCTTACAGGAAAACTATGGCTACACCTTC
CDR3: CATSRGLQENYGYTF

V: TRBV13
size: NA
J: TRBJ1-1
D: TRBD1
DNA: TGTGCCAGCAGCACCGGACAGGGAGGCGCTGAAGCTTTCTTT
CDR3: CASSTGQGGAEAFF

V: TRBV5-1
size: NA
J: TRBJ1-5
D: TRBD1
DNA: TGCGCCAGCAGCTTCATCCGACAGGGGGCGCGTGGCAATCAGCCCCAGCATTTT
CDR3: CASSFIRQGARGNQPQHF

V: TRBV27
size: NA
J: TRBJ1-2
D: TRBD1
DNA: TGTGCCAGCGGGACAGGGGTGGAGAATGGCTACACCTTC
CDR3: CASGTGVENGYTF

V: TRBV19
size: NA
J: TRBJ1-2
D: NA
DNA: TGTGCCAGTAGCACCAGGGTATACTATGGCTACACCTTC
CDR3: CASSTRVYYGYTF

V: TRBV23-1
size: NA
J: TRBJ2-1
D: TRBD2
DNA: TGCGCCAGCAGTCAAGTGAGGGGGACTAGCGGGAGGGCCAAGTCCTACAATGAGCAGTTCTTC
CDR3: CASSQVRGTSGRAKSYNEQFF

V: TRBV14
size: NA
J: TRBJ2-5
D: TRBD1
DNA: TGTGCCAGCAGCCAAGACAGGGGGAGCTACCAAGAGACCCAGTACTTC
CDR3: CASSQDRGSYQETQYF

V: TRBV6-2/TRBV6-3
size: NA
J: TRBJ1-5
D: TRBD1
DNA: TGTGCCAGCAGTTACTCGCCGGGACAGGGGACACTAAGGAATCAGCCCCAGCATTTT
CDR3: CASSYSPGQGTLRNQPQHF

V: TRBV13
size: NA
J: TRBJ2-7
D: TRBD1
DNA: TGTGCCAGCAGCTTACTTACAGGGGAGAACTACGAGCAGTACTTC
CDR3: CASSLLTGENYEQYF

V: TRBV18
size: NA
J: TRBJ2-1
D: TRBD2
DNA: TGTGCCAGCTCATCCTCGCTGAGCAGGGCGAGCGGGGGGGACAATGAGCAGTTCTTC
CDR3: CASSSSLSRASGGDNEQFF

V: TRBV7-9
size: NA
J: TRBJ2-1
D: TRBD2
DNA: TGTGCCAGCAGCCCCATGAGGAGCGGGAGTATCGATGAGCAGTTCTTC
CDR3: CASSPMRSGSIDEQFF